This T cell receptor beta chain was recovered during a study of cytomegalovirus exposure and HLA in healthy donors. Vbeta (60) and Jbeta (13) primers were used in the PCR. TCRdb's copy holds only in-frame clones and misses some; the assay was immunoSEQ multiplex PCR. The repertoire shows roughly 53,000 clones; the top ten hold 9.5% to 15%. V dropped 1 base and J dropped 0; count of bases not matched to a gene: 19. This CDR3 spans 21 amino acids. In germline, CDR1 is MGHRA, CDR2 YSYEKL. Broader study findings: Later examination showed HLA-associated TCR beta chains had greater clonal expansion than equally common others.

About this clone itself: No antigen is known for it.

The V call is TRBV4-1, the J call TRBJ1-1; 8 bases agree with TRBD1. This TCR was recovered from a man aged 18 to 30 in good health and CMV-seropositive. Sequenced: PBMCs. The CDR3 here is CASSQARLDRGGYGVNTEAFF. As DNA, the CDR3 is TGCGCCAGCAGCCAAGCTAGACTTGACAGGGGCGGGTATGGGGTGAACACTGAAGCTTTCTTT.